The next 10 T cell receptor beta chains were all read from a single sample in a study of metastatic and nonmetastatic thyroid tumors. Patients had received no treatment of any kind before thyroid surgery. TCRdb recomputed clones from the PCR reads via MiXCR. Of approximately 20,000 clones in the sample, 22% are singletons; the top ten hold over 9.5%. Material for sequencing was tumor tissue. These receptors were obtained from a male donor with papillary thyroid cancer or a benign thyroid nodule (not recorded which). Some clones in this sample may be carry-over from other donors' samples.

CDR3 DNA sequence: TGTGCCAGCAGCCAAGGGTCCCCACACGGTATGAGCAATCAGCCCCAGCATTTT. Encoded protein: CASSQGSPHGMSNQPQHF. The chain uses TRBV4-2 and TRBJ1-5; D not resolved. The CDR3 has 18 amino acids. V gave up 1 base and J gave up 1 base, with 17 bases separating them. Germline-derived CDR1 and CDR2 are LGHNA and YNFKEQ.

This clone was detected ten times or more. This rearrangement joins TRBV5-1 to TRBJ2-1; TRBD2 matches 13 bases. The trim removed 0 bases at V and 5 bases at J, leaving 8 bases unmatched. CDR1 SGHRS and CDR2 YFSETQ come from the germline V gene. The CDR3 extends over 18 amino acids. As DNA, the CDR3 is TGCGCCAGCAGCTTGGTCCTAGGACTAGCGGGAGTCCACAATGAGCAGTTCTTC. Its translation: CASSLVLGLAGVHNEQFF.

Of note for this clone: Relative to the germline gene, one junction end is altered; a read error may explain this. The same CDR3 also results from other DNA sequences found in this sample. This chain uses TRBV6-4 with TRBJ1-6; D remains ambiguous. Germline V gene lookup returns CDR1 MRHNA and CDR2 SNTAGT. The CDR3 contains 13 residues. CDR3 bases: TGTGCCAGCAGTGACTCTTCAAATTCACCCCTACACTTT. Translation gives CASSDSSNSPLHF.

This clone was observed at least ten times. The chain uses TRBV5-4 and TRBJ1-6, with unresolved D. In germline, CDR1 is SGHNT, CDR2 YYREEE (reference sequence). Trimming pared 0 bases from V and 4 bases from J, leaving 11 bases between. This CDR3 is built from 16 residues. Written as DNA, the CDR3 is TGTGCCAGCAGCTTGGTGGAGGCCCCTTATAATTCACCCCTCCACTTT. Translating gives CASSLVEAPYNSPLHF.

The rearrangement joins TRBV20-1 to TRBJ2-4, with D uncertain. V was clipped by 0 bases and J by 3 bases, with 6 bases between them. The CDR3 contains 13 residues. Germline V gene lookup returns CDR1 DFQATT and CDR2 SNEGSKA (reference sequence). The DNA of the CDR3 is TGCAGTGCTAGAGACCCAAACAAAAACATTCAGTACTTC. Its translation is CSARDPNKNIQYF.

This clone has ten or more counts. J is TRBJ2-7 and V is TRBV18; 8 bases agree with TRBD2. Losses at the gene ends were 1 base for V and 7 bases for J; bases not matched to a gene: 9. This CDR3 is 15 amino acids long. Germline CDR1 KGHSH, CDR2 LQKENI. For the CDR3, the DNA is TGTGCCAGCTCACCACGGACAGCCGGGACTAGTGAGCAGTACTTC. This encodes CASSPRTAGTSEQYF.

This clone showed up many times. The rearrangement uses TRBV9 and TRBJ2-2; tentative D call: TRBD2 (5 bases). Trimming removed 2 bases from V and 2 bases from J, with 10 bases in between. The CDR3 spans 15 residues. Germline V gene sequence: CDR1 SGDLS, CDR2 YYNGEE. DNA for the CDR3: TGTGCCAGCAGCGTGGGGAGTCGCAACACCGGGGAGCTGTTTTTT. Its protein is CASSVGSRNTGELFF.

This clone was observed a single time. The gene calls are TRBV7-2 and TRBJ1-3; 7 nucleotides match TRBD1. V gave up 3 bases and J gave up 10 bases; unmatched junction bases: 12. The germline CDR1 and CDR2 sequences are SGHTA and FQGNSA. The CDR3 loop spans 15 amino acids. The CDR3 sequence: CASSFGTVAGKTIYF. In DNA form, the CDR3 reads TGTGCCAGCAGCTTTGGGACAGTGGCTGGGAAAACCATATATTTT.

This clone was picked up many times. V and J are TRBV5-5 and TRBJ2-1, with a tentative D call TRBD2 (6 bases). Between the trimmed V and J ends, which lost 4 bases and 4 bases, there was a span of 15 bases. Germline-derived CDR1 and CDR2 are SGHKS and YYEKEE (reference sequence). This CDR3 has 15 amino acids. The CDR3 protein is CASSQGLEYYNEQFF. In DNA form, the CDR3 reads TGTGCCAGCAGCCAGGGACTGGAATATTACAATGAGCAGTTCTTC.

In its sample, this clone ranks as large. The chain combines TRBV25-1 with TRBJ2-7; D gene unclear. CDR3 length equals 14 residues. Germline V gene data show CDR1 as MGHDK and CDR2 as SYGVNS. Trimming cost V 3 bases and J 0 bases, with 9 bases left between them. CDR3 in amino acids: CASSDSRASYEQYF. Written as DNA, the CDR3 is TGTGCCAGCAGTGATTCCCGGGCCTCCTACGAGCAGTACTTC.